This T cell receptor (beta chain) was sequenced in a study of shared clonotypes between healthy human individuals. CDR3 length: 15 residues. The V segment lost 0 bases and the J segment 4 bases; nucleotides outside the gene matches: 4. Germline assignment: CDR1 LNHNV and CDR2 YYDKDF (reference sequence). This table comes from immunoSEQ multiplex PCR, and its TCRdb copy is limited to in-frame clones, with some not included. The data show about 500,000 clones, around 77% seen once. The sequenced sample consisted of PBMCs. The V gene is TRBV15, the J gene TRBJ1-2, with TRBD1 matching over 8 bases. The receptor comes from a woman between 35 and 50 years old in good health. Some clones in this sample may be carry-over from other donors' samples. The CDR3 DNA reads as TGTGCCACCAGCAGAGATTTCGGACAGGGCTATGGCTACACCTTC. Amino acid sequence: CATSRDFGQGYGYTF.